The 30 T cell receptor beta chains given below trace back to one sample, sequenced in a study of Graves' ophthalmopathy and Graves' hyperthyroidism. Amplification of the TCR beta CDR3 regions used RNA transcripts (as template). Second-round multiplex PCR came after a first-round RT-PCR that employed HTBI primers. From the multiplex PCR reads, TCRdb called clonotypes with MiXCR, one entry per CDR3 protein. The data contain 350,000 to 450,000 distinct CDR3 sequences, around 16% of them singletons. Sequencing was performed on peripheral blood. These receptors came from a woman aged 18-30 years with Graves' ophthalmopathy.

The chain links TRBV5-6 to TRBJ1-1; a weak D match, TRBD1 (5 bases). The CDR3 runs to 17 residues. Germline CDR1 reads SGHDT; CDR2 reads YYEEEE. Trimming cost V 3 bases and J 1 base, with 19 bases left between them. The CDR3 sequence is CASSSGEGRTRNTEAFF. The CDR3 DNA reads TGTGCCAGCAGCTCCGGGGAGGGGCGGACGAGGAACACTGAAGCTTTCTTT. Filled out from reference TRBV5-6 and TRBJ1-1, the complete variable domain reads DAGVTQSPTHLIKTRGQQVTLRCSPKSGHDTVSWYQQALGQGPQFIFQYYEEEERQRGNFPDRFSGHQFPNYSSELNVNALLLGDSALYLCASSSGEGRTRNTEAFFGQGTRLTVV.

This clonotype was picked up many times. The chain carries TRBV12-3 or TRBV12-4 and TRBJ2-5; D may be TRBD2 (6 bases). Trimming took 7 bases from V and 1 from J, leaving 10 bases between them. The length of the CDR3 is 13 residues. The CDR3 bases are TGTGCCAGCACCGCCGGGAGCCAAGAGACCCAGTACTTC. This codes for CASTAGSQETQYF.

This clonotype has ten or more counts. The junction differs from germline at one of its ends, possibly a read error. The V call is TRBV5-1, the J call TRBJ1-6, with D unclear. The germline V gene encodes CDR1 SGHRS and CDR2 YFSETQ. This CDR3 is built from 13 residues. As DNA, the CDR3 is TGCGCCAGCAGCTGGTCAGAGGATTCACCCCCCCACTTT. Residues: CASSWSEDSPPHF.

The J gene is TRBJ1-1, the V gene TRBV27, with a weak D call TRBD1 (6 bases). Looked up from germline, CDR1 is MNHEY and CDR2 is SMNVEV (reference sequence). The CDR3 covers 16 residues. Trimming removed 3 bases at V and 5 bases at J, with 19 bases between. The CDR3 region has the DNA TGTGCCAGCAGTTTTGTCCTGAGGGGGGGCTGGACTGAAGCTTTCTTT. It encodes CASSFVLRGGWTEAFF.

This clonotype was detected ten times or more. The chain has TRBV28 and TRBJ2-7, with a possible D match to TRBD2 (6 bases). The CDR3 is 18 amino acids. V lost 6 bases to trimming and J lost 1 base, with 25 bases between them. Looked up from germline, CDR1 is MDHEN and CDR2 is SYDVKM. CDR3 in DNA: TGTGCCAGCAGCGTGACCCCTTCTACCCGGGCGGGATCCTACGAGCAGTACTTC. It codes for CASSVTPSTRAGSYEQYF.

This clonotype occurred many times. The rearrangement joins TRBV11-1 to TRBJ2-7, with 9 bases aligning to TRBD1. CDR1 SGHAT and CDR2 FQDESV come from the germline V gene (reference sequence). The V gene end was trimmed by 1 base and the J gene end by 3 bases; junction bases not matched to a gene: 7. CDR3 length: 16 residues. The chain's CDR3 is CASSLGTGALIYEQYF. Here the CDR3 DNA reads TGTGCCAGCAGCTTAGGGACAGGGGCCCTCATCTACGAGCAGTACTTC.

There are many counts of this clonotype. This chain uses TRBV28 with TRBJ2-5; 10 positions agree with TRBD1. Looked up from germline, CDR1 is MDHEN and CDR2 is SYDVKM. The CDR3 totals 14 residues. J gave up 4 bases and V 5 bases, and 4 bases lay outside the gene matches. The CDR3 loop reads CASSRQGARETQYF. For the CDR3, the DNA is TGTGCCAGCAGTCGACAGGGGGCCAGAGAGACCCAGTACTTC.

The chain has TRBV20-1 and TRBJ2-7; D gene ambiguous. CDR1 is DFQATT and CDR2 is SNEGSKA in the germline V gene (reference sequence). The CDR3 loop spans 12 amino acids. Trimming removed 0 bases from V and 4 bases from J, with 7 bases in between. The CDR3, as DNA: TGCAGTGCTAGAGAGAATGAATACGAGCAGTACTTC. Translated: CSARENEYEQYF.

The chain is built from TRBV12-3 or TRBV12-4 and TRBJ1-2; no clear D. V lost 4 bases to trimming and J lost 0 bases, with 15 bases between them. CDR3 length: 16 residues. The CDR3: CASSSLGDSANYGYTF. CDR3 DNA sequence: TGTGCCAGCAGTTCCCTCGGGGATTCAGCTAACTATGGCTACACCTTC.

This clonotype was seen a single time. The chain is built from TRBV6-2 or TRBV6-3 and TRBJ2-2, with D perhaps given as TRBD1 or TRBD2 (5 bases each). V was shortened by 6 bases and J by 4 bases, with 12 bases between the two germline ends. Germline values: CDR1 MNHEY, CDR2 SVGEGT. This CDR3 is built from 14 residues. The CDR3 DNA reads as TGTGCCAGCAGAAACCACGGGGCCACCGGGGAGCTGTTTTTT. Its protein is CASRNHGATGELFF.

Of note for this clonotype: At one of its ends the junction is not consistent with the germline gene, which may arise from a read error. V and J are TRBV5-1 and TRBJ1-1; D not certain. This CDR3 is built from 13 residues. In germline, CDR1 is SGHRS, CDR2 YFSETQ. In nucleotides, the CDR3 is TGCACCAGCAGCTTGAGCACCAACACTGAAGCTTTCTTT. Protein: CTSSLSTNTEAFF.

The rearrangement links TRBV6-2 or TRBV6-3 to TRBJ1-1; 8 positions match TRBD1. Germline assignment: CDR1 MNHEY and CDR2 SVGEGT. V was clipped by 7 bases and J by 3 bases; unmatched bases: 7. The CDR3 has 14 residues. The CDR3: CASKTTGEYTEAFF. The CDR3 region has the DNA TGTGCCAGCAAGACGACAGGGGAGTACACTGAAGCTTTCTTT.

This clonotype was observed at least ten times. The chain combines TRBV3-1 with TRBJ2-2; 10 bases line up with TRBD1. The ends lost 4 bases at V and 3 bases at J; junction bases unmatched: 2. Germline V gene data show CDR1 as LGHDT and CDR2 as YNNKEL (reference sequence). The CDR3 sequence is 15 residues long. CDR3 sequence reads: CASSPGQGHTGELFF. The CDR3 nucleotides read TGTGCCAGCAGCCCGGGACAGGGGCACACCGGGGAGCTGTTTTTT.

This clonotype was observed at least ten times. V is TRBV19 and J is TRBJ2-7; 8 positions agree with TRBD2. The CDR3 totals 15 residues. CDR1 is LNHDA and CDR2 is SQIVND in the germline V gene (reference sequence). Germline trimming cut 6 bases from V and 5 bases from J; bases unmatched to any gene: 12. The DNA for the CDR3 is TGTGCCAGTAGCCTCGGACTAGCTCTTATTCACGAGCAGTACTTC. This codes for CASSLGLALIHEQYF.

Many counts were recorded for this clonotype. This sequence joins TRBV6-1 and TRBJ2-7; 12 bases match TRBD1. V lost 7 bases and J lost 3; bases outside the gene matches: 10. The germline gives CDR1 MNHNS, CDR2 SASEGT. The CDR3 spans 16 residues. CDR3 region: CASTSPGQGAVYEQYF. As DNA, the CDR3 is TGTGCCAGCACCTCGCCGGGACAGGGGGCAGTCTACGAGCAGTACTTC.

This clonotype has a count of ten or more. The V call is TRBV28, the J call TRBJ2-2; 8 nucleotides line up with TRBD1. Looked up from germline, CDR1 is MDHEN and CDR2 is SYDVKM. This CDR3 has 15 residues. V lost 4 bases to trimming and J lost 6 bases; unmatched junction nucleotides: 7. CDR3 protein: CASSSQDRVAGELFF. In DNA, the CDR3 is TGTGCCAGCAGTTCCCAGGACAGGGTTGCCGGGGAGCTGTTTTTT.

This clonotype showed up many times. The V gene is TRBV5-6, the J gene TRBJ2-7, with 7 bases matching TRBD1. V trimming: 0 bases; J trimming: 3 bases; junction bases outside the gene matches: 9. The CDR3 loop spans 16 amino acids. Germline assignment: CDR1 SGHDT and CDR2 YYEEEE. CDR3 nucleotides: TGTGCCAGCAGCTTGGGAGGGACAGAGATACTCTACGAGCAGTACTTC. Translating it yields CASSLGGTEILYEQYF.

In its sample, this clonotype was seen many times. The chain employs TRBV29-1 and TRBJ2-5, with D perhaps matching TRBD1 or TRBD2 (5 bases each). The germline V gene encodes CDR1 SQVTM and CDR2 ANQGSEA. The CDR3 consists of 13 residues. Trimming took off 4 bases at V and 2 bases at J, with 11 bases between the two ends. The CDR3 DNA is TGCAGCGTTGGGGGGATTGGGCAAGAGACCCAGTACTTC. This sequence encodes CSVGGIGQETQYF.

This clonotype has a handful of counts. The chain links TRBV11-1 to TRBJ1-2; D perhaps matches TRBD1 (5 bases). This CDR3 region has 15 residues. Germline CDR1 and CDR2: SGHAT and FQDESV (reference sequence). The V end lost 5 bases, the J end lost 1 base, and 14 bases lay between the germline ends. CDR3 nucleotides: TGTGCCAGCAGCGCGATAACAGGCAGTAACTATGGCTACACCTTC. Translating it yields CASSAITGSNYGYTF.

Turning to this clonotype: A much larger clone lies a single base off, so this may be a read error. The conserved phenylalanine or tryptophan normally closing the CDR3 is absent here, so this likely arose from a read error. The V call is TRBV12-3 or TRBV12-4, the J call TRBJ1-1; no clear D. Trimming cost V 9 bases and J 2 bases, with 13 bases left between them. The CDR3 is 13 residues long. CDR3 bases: TGTGCCAGAAGTCGAACACCAAACACTGAAGCTTTCCTT. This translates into CARSRTPNTEAFL.

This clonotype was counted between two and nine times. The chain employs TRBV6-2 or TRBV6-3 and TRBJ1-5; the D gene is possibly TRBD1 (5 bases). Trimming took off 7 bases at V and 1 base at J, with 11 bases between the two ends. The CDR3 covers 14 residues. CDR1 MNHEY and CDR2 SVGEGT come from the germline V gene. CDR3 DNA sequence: TGTGCCAGCACCCTGTGGGGCAGCAATCAGCCCCAGCATTTT. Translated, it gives CASTLWGSNQPQHF.

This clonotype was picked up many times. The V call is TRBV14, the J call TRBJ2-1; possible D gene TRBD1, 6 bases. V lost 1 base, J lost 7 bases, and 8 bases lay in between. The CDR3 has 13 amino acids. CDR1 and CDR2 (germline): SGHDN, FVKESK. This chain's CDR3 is CASSQGTGNEQFF. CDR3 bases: TGTGCCAGCAGCCAAGGAACAGGGAATGAGCAGTTCTTC. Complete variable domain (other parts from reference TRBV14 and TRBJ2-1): EAGVTQFPSHSVIEKGQTVTLRCDPISGHDNLYWYRRVMGKEIKFLLHFVKESKQDESGMPNNRFLAERTGGTYSTLKVQPAELEDSGVYFCASSQGTGNEQFFGPGTRLTVL.

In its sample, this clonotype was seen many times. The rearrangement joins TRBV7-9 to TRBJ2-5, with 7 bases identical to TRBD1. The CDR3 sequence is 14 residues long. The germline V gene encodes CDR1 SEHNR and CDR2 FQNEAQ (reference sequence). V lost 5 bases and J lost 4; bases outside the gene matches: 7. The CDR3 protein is CASSPQTGVETQYF. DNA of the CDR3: TGTGCCAGCAGCCCGCAAACAGGGGTAGAGACCCAGTACTTC.

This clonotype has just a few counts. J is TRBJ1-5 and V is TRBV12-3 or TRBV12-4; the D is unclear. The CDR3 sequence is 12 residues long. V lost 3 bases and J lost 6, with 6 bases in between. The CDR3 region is CASSLAVQPQHF. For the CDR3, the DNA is TGTGCCAGCAGTTTGGCGGTTCAGCCCCAGCATTTT.

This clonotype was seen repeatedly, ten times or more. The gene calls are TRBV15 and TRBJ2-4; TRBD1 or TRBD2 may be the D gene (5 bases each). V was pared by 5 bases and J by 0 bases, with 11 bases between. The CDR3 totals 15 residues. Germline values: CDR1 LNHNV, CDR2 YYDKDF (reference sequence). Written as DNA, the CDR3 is TGTGCCACCAGCGTAGGGACCCCAGCCAAAAACATTCAGTACTTC. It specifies CATSVGTPAKNIQYF. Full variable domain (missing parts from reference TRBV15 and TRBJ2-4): DAMVIQNPRYQVTQFGKPVTLSCSQTLNHNVMYWYQQKSSQAPKLLFHYYDKDFNNEADTPDNFQSRRPNTSFCFLDIRSPGLGDTAMYLCATSVGTPAKNIQYFGAGTRLSVL.

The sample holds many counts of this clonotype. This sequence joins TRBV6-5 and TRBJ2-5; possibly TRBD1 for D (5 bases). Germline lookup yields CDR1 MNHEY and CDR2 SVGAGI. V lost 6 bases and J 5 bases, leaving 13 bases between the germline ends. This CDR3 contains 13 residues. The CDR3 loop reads CASSRQFGETQYF. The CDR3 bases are TGTGCCAGCAGCAGACAGTTCGGGGAGACCCAGTACTTC.

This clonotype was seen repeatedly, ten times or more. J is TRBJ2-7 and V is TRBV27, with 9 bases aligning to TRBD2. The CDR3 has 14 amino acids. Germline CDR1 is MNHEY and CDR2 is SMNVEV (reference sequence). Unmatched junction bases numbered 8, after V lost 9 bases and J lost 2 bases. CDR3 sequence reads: CASRTSGSTYEQYF. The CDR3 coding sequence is TGTGCCAGTCGTACTAGCGGGTCCACCTACGAGCAGTACTTC.

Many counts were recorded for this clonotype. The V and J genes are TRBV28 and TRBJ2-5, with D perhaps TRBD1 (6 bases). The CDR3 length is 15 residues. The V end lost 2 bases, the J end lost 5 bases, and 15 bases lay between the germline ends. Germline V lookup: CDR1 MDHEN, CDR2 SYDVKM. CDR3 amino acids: CASSLPTGNGETQYF. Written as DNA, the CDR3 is TGTGCCAGCAGTTTACCCACAGGGAACGGGGAGACCCAGTACTTC.

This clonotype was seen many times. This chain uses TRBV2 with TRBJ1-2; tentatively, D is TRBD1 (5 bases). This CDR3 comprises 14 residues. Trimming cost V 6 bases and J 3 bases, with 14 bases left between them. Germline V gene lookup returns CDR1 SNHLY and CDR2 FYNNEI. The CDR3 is CASSPTGEYYGYTF. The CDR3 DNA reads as TGTGCCAGCAGCCCCACAGGAGAATACTATGGCTACACCTTC.

CDR3 in DNA: TGTGCTAGTCATGCGACGGTCGCTCAGCCCCAGCATTTT. Translation: CASHATVAQPQHF. V usage is TRBV12-5 and J usage is TRBJ1-5; the D is unclear. Trimming took off 8 bases at V and 6 bases at J, with 14 bases between the two ends. This CDR3 is built from 13 residues. Germline V gene lookup returns CDR1 LGHNT and CDR2 FRNRAP.